This section outlines one TCR beta chain sequence together with its context. What it binds is unknown. One end of the junction is discordant with germline, which a read error may explain. This specimen belongs to a study of tumor and adjacent non-tumor tissue in lung cancer. Across the whole study: The patients, approximately nine men and roughly 5 women, were roughly 30 to 80 with stage I to III disease. The study's findings and limits: Top 100 clones took a larger repertoire share in normal lung.

There are 14 residues in the CDR3. Germline CDR1 is MDHEN and CDR2 is SYDVKM. A modified ARM-PCR protocol with three rounds of nested PCR amplified TCRbeta. From the multiplex PCR reads, TCRdb called clonotypes with MiXCR, one entry per CDR3 protein. The table lists roughly 120,000 distinct CDR3 sequences, more than 70% of them singletons. The template was RNA from unsorted bulk tissue. The genes are TRBV28 and TRBJ2-5, with 11 bases lining up with TRBD1. The receptor was isolated from a woman aged 55-70 years with non-small cell lung cancer. The sequenced sample was lung tumor tissue. The CDR3 region is CASSWDRGLEIQHF. The CDR3 coding sequence is TGTGCCAGCAGCTGGGACAGGGGGTTAGAGATCCAGCACTTC.